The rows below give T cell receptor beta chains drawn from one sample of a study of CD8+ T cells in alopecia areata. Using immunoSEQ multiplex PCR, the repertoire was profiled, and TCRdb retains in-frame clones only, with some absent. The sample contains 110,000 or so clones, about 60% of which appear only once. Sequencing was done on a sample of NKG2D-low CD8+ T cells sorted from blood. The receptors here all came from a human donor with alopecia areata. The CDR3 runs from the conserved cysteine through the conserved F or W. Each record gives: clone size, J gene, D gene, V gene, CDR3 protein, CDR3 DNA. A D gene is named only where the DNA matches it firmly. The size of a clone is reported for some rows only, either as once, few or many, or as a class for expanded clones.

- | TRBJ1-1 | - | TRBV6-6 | CASSYSRAQTKVEAFF | TGTGCCAGCAGTTACTCGAGGGCCCAGACGAAGGTTGAAGCTTTCTTT
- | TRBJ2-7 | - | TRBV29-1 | CSVTSTGTGTYYEQYF | TGCAGCGTTACAAGCACCGGGACGGGAACGTACTACGAGCAGTACTTC
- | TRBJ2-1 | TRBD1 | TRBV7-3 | CASSTPGQGLNEQFF | TGTGCCAGCAGCACCCCGGGACAGGGGCTCAATGAGCAGTTCTTC
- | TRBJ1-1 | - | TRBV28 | CASSPTGYTEAFF | TGTGCCAGCAGTCCTACAGGTTACACTGAAGCTTTCTTT
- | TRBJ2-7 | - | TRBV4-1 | CASSHRSAEQYF | TGCGCCAGCAGCCATCGATCGGCCGAGCAGTACTTC
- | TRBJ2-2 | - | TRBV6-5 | CASTHLVDTGELFF | TGTGCCAGCACTCACCTGGTAGACACCGGGGAGCTGTTTTTT
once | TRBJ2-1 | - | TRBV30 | CAWSGTIAWEQFF | TGTGCCTGGTCCGGGACCATAGCATGGGAGCAGTTCTTC
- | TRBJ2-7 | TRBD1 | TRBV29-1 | CSVEDPGQSYEQYF | TGCAGCGTTGAAGATCCGGGACAGTCCTACGAGCAGTACTTC
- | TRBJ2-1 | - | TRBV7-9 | CASSLIRTYNEQFF | TGTGCCAGCAGCTTAATCAGAACCTACAATGAGCAGTTCTTC
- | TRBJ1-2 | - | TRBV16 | CASSQYRQPANYGYTF | TGTGCCAGCAGCCAATACCGACAGCCAGCTAACTATGGCTACACCTTC
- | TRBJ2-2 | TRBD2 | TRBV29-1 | CSVAGTSHGELFF | TGCAGCGTTGCCGGGACTAGCCACGGGGAGCTGTTTTTT
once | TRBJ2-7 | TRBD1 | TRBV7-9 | CASSPPGGISYEQYF | TGTGCCAGCAGCCCCCCAGGGGGCATCTCCTACGAGCAGTACTTC
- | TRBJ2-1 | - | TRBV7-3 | CASSLLWYNEQFF | TGTGCCAGCAGCTTATTGTGGTACAATGAGCAGTTCTTC
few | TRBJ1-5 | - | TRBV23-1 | CASCHQPQHF | TGCGCCAGTTGTCATCAGCCCCAGCATTTT
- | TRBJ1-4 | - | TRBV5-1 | CASSLWWGAGEKLFF | TGCGCCAGCAGCTTGTGGTGGGGGGCTGGGGAAAAACTGTTTTTT
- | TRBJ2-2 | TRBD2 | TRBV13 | CASMVAGGKNTGELFF | TGTGCCAGCATGGTAGCGGGAGGGAAGAACACCGGGGAGCTGTTTTTT
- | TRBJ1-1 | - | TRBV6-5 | CASSYSTEAFF | TGTGCCAGCAGTTACAGCACTGAAGCTTTCTTT
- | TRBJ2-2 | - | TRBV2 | CASSRTTVYTGELFF | TGTGCCAGCAGTCGGACTACCGTCTACACCGGGGAGCTGTTTTTT
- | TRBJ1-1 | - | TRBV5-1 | CASSLPGQEMNTEAFF | TGCGCCAGCAGCTTGCCGGGACAAGAGATGAACACTGAAGCTTTCTTT
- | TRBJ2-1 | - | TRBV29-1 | CSVVRGWANEQFF | TGCAGCGTTGTCAGGGGTTGGGCCAATGAGCAGTTCTTC
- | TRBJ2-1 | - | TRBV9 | CASSPEPGNEQFF | TGTGCCAGCAGTCCGGAACCGGGCAATGAGCAGTTCTTC
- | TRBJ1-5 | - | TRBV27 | CASSLSLGSNQPQHF | TGTGCCAGCAGTTTAAGTCTCGGAAGCAATCAGCCCCAGCATTTT
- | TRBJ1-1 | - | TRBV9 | CASSDLMDPTEAFF | TGTGCCAGCAGCGATTTAATGGATCCCACTGAAGCTTTCTTT
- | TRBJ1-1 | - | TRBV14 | CASSPDNPDAFF | TGTGCCAGCAGCCCGGACAACCCCGATGCTTTCTTT